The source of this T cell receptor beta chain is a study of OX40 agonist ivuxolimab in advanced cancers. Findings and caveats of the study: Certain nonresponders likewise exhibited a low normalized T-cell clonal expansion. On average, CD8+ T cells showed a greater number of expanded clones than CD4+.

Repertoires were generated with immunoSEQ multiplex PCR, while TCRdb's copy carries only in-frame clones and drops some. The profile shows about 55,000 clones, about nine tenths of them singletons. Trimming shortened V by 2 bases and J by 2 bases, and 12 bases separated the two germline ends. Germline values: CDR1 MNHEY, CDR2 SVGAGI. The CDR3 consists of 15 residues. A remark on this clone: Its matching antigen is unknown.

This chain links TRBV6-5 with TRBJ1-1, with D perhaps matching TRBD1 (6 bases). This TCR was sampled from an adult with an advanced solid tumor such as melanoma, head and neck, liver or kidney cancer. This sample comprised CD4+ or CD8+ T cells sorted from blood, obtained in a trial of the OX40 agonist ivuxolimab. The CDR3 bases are TGTGCCAGCAGTTACAGCCAGGGGACCAACACTGAAGCTTTCTTT. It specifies CASSYSQGTNTEAFF.